This record looks at one T cell receptor (beta chain) sequence and its context. What it binds is unknown. This entry is derived from a study of blood T cells in healthy people across ages. Study findings and constraints: Nothing was known about donor CMV status, and this possibly confounded expanded clonotype changes.

With a J-beta primer mix and a sample-barcoded 5' primer, a second PCR ran 7 to 11 cycles. TCRdb ran MiXCR on the 5' RACE reads and lists one entry per CDR3 protein. The sample has some 1.7 million distinct CDR3 sequences, under 30% seen once; the top ten hold about 7.7%. Those donating, healthy Caucasian individuals from Russia, were aged about 6 to 95. This receptor was obtained from a woman aged 25 to 39 in good health. Sequencing was carried out using blood.

This CDR3 reads CASYGQGRHEQFF. For the CDR3, the DNA is TGCGCCAGCTATGGACAGGGGCGGCATGAGCAGTTCTTC. This chain joins TRBV5-1 and TRBJ2-1; 9 positions agree with TRBD1. Germline loops: CDR1 SGHRS, CDR2 YFSETQ. The V gene end was trimmed by 7 bases and the J gene end by 8 bases; junction bases not matched to a gene: 7. The CDR3 has 13 amino acids.